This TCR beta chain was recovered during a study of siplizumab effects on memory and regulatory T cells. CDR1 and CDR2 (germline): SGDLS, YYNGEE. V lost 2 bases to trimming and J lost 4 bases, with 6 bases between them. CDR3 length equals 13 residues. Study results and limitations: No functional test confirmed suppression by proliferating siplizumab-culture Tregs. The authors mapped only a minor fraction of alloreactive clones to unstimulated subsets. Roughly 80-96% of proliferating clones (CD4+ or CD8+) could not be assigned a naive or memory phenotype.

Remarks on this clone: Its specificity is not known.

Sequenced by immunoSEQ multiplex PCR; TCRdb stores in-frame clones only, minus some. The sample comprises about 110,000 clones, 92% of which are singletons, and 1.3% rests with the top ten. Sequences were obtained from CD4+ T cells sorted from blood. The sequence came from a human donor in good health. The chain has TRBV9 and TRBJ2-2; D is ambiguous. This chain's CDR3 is CASSVTPTGELFF. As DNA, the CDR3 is TGTGCCAGCAGCGTTACCCCCACCGGGGAGCTGTTTTTT.